The rows below give T cell receptor beta chains drawn from one sample of a study of cytotoxic CD8 clonotypes in ibrutinib-treated CLL. Assay used: immunoSEQ multiplex PCR; TCRdb lists only in-frame clones, some missing. The profile shows hundreds of thousands of clones, 67% of them singletons. Material: PBMCs, obtained after 36 months of ibrutinib treatment. The source is a human donor with chronic lymphocytic leukemia. Each CDR3 is given with its conserved first and last residue. The order of the fields is J gene, D gene, clone size, V gene, CDR3 length, CDR3 DNA, CDR3 protein. The D gene is left open where the match is weak. The size of a clone is reported for some rows only, either as once, few or many, or as a class for expanded clones.

j_gene: TRBJ1-2
d_gene: TRBD1
abundance: -
v_gene: TRBV29-1
len: 15
CDR3nt: TGCAGCGTCGGCCGGACAGGGGTCCTTAACTATGGCTACACCTTC
CDR3aa: CSVGRTGVLNYGYTF

j_gene: TRBJ1-5
d_gene: -
abundance: -
v_gene: TRBV29-1
len: 12
CDR3nt: TGCAGCGCTCGGGAAGGCAATCAGCCCCAGCATTTT
CDR3aa: CSAREGNQPQHF

j_gene: TRBJ1-6
d_gene: TRBD1
abundance: few
v_gene: TRBV5-5
len: 19
CDR3nt: TGTGCCAGCAGCTTGGGGGGGACAGGGCCCAGCTCCTATAATTCACCCCTCCACTTT
CDR3aa: CASSLGGTGPSSYNSPLHF

j_gene: TRBJ2-3
d_gene: -
abundance: once
v_gene: TRBV7-9
len: 14
CDR3nt: TGTGCCAGCAGCTTAGAACGCGTCACAGATACGCAGTATTTT
CDR3aa: CASSLERVTDTQYF

j_gene: TRBJ2-1
d_gene: -
abundance: -
v_gene: TRBV15
len: 19
CDR3nt: TGTGCCACCAGCAGCAAAAGCCCCTCATGGCGGAGCTCCTACAATGAGCAGTTCTTC
CDR3aa: CATSSKSPSWRSSYNEQFF

j_gene: TRBJ2-5
d_gene: -
abundance: -
v_gene: TRBV10-3
len: 13
CDR3nt: TGTGCCATCAGTCCGGGGCTGGGAGAGACCCAGTACTTC
CDR3aa: CAISPGLGETQYF

j_gene: TRBJ1-5
d_gene: -
abundance: -
v_gene: TRBV9
len: 14
CDR3nt: TGTGCCAGCTCCGGGTACAGGGACGATCAGCCCCAGCATTTT
CDR3aa: CASSGYRDDQPQHF

j_gene: TRBJ1-1
d_gene: -
abundance: -
v_gene: TRBV7-9
len: 13
CDR3nt: TGTGCCAGCAGCTCGGGGGTGAACACTGAAGCTTTCTTT
CDR3aa: CASSSGVNTEAFF

j_gene: TRBJ2-7
d_gene: TRBD1
abundance: -
v_gene: TRBV28
len: 15
CDR3nt: TGTGCCAGCAGTTGCTGGGACAGGGCCGCCTACGAGCAGTACTTC
CDR3aa: CASSCWDRAAYEQYF

j_gene: TRBJ2-5
d_gene: TRBD1
abundance: -
v_gene: TRBV10-3
len: 15
CDR3nt: TGTGCCATCAGAGACAGGGTCGGAAGCCAAGAGACCCAGTACTTC
CDR3aa: CAIRDRVGSQETQYF